This T cell receptor (beta chain) was sequenced during a study of radiotherapy plus CTLA-4 blockade in lung cancer. On the study more broadly: About 20% of patients responded objectively, and around 32% achieved disease control.

V shed 0 bases, J shed 3 bases, and the junction held 2 bases outside the gene matches. CDR3 size: 16 residues. Germline values: CDR1 SGDLS, CDR2 YYNGEE. It was focal radiation plus CTLA-4 blockade with ipilimumab that patients with chemo-refractory metastatic non-small-cell lung cancer received. Study findings and constraints: Blood-borne expansion of tumor-derived TCR clones followed radiotherapy plus ipilimumab. Reports identified early blood T cell clone dynamics, with interferon-beta, as the best response predictor.

Profiled with immunoSEQ multiplex PCR; TCRdb holds only in-frame clones, not every one. Among fewer than 150,000 clones, just under 80% were seen once, and the ten largest hold approximately 5%. In regard to this clone: Its antigen remains unknown.

This clonotype originated in a human donor with non-small cell lung cancer who had a partial response to radiotherapy plus ipilimumab. Here the sequenced sample was peripheral blood, taken from a patient treated with radiotherapy plus ipilimumab. This chain connects TRBV9 to TRBJ2-1; TRBD2 agrees at 11 bases. The CDR3 here is CASSVVAGGYYNEQFF. The CDR3 region has the DNA TGTGCCAGCAGCGTAGTAGCGGGAGGGTACTACAATGAGCAGTTCTTC. Full variable domain (missing parts from reference TRBV9 and TRBJ2-1): DSGVTQTPKHLITATGQRVTLRCSPRSGDLSVYWYQQSLDQGLQFLIQYYNGEERAKGNILERFSAQQFPDLHSELNLSSLELGDSALYFCASSVVAGGYYNEQFFGPGTRLTVL.